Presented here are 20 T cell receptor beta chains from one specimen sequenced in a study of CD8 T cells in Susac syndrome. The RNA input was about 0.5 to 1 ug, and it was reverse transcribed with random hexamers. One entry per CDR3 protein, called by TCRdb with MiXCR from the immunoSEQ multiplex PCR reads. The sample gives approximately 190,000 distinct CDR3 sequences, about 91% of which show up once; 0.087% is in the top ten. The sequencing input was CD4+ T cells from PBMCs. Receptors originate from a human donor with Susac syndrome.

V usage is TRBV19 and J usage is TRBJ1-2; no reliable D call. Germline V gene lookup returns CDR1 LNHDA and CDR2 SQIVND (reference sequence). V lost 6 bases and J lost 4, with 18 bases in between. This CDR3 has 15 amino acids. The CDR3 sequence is CASSPRRGLGYGYTF. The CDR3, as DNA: TGTGCCAGTAGCCCTCGGAGAGGGTTGGGCTATGGCTACACCTTC.

CDR3 sequence (DNA): TGTGCCAGCAGCGCGTTAGCGGGAGTCATTGGTGAGCAGTTCTTC. The encoded protein is CASSALAGVIGEQFF. The J gene is TRBJ2-1, the V gene TRBV9; 9 nucleotides line up with TRBD2. CDR3 size: 15 residues. CDR1 is SGDLS and CDR2 is YYNGEE in the germline V gene. V lost 3 bases, J lost 9 bases, and 10 bases stayed unmatched.

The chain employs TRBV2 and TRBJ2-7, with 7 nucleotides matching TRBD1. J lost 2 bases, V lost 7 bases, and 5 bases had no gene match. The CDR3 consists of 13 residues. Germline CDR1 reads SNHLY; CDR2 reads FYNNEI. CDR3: CASNPGGTYEQYF. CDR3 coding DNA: TGTGCCAGCAACCCAGGGGGTACCTACGAGCAGTACTTC.

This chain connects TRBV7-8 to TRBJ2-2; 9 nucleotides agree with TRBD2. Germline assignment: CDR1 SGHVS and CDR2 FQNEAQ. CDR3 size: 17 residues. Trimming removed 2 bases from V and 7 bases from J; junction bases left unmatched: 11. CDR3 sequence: CASSLLRGGERDGELFF. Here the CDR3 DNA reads TGTGCCAGCAGCTTATTGCGGGGGGGCGAAAGGGACGGGGAGCTGTTTTTT.

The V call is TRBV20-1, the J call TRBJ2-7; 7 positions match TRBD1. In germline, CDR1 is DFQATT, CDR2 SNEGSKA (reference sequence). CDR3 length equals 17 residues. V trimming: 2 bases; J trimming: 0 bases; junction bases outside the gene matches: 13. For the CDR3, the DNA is TGCAGTGCTAGATTTGGGTGGCGAGGGGGCGACTCCTACGAGCAGTACTTC. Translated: CSARFGWRGGDSYEQYF.

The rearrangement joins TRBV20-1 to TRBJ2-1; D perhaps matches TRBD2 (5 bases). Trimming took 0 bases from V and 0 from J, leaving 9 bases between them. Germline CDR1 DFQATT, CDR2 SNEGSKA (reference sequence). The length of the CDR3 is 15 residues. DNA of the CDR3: TGCAGTGCTAGAGAGAAGCGGAGCTCCTACAATGAGCAGTTCTTC. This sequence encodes CSAREKRSSYNEQFF.

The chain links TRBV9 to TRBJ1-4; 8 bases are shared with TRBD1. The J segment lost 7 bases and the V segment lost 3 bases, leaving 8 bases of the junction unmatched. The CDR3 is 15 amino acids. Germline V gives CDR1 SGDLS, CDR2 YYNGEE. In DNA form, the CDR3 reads TGTGCCAGCAGCGCCGCAGGGGGCGTCGGTGAAAAACTGTTTTTT. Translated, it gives CASSAAGGVGEKLFF.

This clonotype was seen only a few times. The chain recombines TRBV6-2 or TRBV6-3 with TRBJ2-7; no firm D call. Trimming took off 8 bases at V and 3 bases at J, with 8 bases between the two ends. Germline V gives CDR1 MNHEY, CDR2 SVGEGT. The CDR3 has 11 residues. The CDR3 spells CASAKNYEQYF. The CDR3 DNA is TGTGCCAGCGCGAAGAACTACGAGCAGTACTTC.

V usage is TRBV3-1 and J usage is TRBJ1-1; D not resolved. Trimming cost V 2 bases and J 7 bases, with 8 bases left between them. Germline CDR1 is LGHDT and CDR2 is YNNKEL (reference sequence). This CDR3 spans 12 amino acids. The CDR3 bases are TGTGCCAGCAGCCAATCATCCGGTGAAGCTTTCTTT. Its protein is CASSQSSGEAFF.

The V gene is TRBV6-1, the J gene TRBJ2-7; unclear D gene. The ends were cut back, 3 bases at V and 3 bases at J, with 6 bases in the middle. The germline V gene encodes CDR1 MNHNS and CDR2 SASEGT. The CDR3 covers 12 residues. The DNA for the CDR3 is TGTGCCAGCAGTGATTACAACTACGAGCAGTACTTC. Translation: CASSDYNYEQYF.

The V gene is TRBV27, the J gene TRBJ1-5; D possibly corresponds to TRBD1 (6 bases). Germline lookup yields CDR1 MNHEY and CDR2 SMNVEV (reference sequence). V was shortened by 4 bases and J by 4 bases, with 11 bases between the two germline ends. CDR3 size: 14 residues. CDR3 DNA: TGTGCCAGCAGTTCAGACAGGATAAATCAGCCCCAGCATTTT. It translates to CASSSDRINQPQHF.

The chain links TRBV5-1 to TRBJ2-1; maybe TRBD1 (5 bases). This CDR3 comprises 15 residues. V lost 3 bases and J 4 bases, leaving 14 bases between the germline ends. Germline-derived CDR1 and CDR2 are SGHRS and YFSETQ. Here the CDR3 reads CASSSMVTGYNEQFF. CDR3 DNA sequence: TGCGCCAGCAGCTCGATGGTTACAGGATACAATGAGCAGTTCTTC.

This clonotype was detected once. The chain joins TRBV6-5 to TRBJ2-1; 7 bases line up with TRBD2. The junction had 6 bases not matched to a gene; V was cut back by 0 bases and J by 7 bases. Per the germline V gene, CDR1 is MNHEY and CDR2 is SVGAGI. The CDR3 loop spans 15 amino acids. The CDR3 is CASSYSLAVMNEQFF. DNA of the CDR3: TGTGCCAGCAGTTACTCTCTAGCGGTTATGAATGAGCAGTTCTTC.

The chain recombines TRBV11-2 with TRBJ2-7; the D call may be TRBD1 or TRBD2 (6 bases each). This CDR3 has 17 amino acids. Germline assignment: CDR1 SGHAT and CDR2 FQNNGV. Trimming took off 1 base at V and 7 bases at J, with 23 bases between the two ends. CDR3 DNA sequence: TGTGCCAGCAGCTTAGTTTTAACCCCCGGGGGCCGATTAGAGCAGTACTTC. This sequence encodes CASSLVLTPGGRLEQYF.

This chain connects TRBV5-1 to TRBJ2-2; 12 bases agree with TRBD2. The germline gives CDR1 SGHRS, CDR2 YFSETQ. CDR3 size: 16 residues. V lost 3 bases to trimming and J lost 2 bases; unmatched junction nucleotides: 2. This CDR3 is CASSWTSGDNTGELFF. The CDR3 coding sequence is TGCGCCAGCAGCTGGACTAGCGGGGATAACACCGGGGAGCTGTTTTTT. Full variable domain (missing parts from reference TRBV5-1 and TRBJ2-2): KAGVTQTPRYLIKTRGQQVTLSCSPISGHRSVSWYQQTPGQGLQFLFEYFSETQRNKGNFPGRFSGRQFSNSRSEMNVSTLELGDSALYLCASSWTSGDNTGELFFGEGSRLTVL.

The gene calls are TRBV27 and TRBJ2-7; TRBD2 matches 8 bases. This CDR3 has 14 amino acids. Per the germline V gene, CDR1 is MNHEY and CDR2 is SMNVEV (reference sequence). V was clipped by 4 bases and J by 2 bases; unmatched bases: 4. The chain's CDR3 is CASSSAGETYEQYF. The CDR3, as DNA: TGTGCCAGCAGTTCAGCGGGAGAGACCTACGAGCAGTACTTC.

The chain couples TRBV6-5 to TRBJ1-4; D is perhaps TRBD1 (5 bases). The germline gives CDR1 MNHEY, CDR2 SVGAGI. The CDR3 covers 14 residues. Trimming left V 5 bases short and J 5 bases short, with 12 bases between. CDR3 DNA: TGTGCCAGCAGTACGTATAGGGGAAATGAAAAACTGTTTTTT. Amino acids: CASSTYRGNEKLFF.

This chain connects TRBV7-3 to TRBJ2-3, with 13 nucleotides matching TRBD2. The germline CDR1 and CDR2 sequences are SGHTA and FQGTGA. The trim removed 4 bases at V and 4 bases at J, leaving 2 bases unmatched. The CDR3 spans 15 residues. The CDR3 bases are TGTGCCAGCAGCTCACTAGCGGGGGGGGCAGATACGCAGTATTTT. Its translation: CASSSLAGGADTQYF.

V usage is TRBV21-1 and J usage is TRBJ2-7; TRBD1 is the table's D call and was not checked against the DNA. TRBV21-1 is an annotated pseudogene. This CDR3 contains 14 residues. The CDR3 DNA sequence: TGTGCCAGCAGCTTCCGACAGGGCCGCTACGAGCAGTACTTC. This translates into CASSFRQGRYEQYF.

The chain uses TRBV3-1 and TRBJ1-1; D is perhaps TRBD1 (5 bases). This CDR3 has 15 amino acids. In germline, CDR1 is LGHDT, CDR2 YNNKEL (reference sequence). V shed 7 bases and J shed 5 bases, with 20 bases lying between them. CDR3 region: CASTLQGSPWTEAFF. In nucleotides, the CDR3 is TGTGCCAGCACCCTCCAGGGCAGCCCTTGGACTGAAGCTTTCTTT.